This T cell receptor (beta chain) was sequenced for a study of blood T cell repertoires in COVID-19. Germline trimming cut 2 bases from V and 5 bases from J; bases unmatched to any gene: 8. This CDR3 is 16 amino acids long. Looked up from germline, CDR1 is SGDLS and CDR2 is YYNGEE. In the original workflow: Using reference gene primer amplification, nucleated cell counts were estimated. Produced via immunoSEQ multiplex PCR; TCRdb's table is partial and in-frame only. V and J calls and clone size follow that table, whereas D and trimming were derived from the DNA. The sample contains 200,000 to 250,000 clones, about 79% of which appear only once.

The receptor was isolated from a woman aged 60-75 years who had recovered from COVID-19. Sequences were obtained from PBMCs or T cells enriched from blood (not recorded which). The chain recombines TRBV9 with TRBJ1-4, with 8 bases identical to TRBD1. CDR3: CASSVKDRELNEKLFF. Written as DNA, the CDR3 is TGTGCCAGCAGCGTCAAGGACAGGGAGCTAAATGAAAAACTGTTTTTT.